This T cell receptor beta chain is from a study of T cells in Graves' hyperthyroidism and ophthalmopathy. Points from the study as a whole: A 13 V-J model separated ophthalmopathy from stable hyperthyroidism. Blood also carried most thyroid clonotypes expanded above 0.001. Prediction of ophthalmopathy progression came a median around 6.1 months pre-onset.

As for this clonotype: Its antigen is undetermined. One junction end disagrees with the germline gene, perhaps due to a read error.

Germline V gene sequence: CDR1 SNHLY, CDR2 FYNNEI. The CDR3 extends over 15 amino acids. Regions amplified from RNA transcripts were the TCR beta CDR3 regions. TCR CDR3 regions were first amplified by RT-PCR with HTBI primers. A single record per CDR3 protein comes from TCRdb applying MiXCR to the multiplex PCR reads. Of around 660,000 distinct CDR3 sequences listed, over 40% are singletons. Lactation, pregnancy, other autoimmune disease or uncontrolled infection led to exclusion of patients. The V and J genes are TRBV2 and TRBJ2-7; TRBD2 matches 8 bases. The J call may be mistaken, given a closer DNA end match to TRBJ2-5. This clonotype was sampled from an adult man with Graves' disease, either hyperthyroidism or ophthalmopathy (not recorded which). Sequencing was carried out using peripheral blood or thyroid tissue (not recorded which). CDR3 amino acids: CAISESTGGPETQYF. The CDR3 region has the DNA TGTGCCATCAGTGAGTCGACGGGAGGGCCGGAGACCCAGTACTTC.